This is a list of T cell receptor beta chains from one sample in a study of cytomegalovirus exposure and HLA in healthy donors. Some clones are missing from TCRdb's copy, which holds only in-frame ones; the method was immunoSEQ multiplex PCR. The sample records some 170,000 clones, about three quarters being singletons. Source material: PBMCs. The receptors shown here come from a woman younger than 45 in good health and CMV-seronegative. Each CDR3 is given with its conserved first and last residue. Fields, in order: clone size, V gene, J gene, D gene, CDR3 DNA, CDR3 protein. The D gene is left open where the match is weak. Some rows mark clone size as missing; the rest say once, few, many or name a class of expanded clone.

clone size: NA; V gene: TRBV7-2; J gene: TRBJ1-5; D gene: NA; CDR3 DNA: TGTGCCAGCAGTCTGGGAGCGGGATGGCCCCAGCATTTT; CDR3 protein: CASSLGAGWPQHF
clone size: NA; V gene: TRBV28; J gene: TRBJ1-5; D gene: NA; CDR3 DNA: TGTGCCAGCAGCCCGGACGCCCCTGGGGGGAATCAGCCCCAGCATTTT; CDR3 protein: CASSPDAPGGNQPQHF
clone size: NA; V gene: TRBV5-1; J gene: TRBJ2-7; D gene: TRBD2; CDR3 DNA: TGCGCCAGCAGCCAATATAGCGGGGTAAACTACGAGCAGTACTTC; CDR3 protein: CASSQYSGVNYEQYF
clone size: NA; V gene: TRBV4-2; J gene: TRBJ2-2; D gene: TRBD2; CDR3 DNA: TGTGCCAGCAGCCAAGAGAGAAGGGCGGGAGTTGTCGGGGAGCTGTTTTTT; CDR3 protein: CASSQERRAGVVGELFF
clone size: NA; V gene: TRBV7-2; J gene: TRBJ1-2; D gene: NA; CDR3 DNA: TGTGCCAGCAGCATCTCCGGGACGGGAGATGGCTACACCTTC; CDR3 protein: CASSISGTGDGYTF
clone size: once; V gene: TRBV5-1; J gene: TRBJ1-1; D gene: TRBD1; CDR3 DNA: TGCGCCAGCAGCTCAGGGACAGGAGGGGACACTGAAGCTTTCTTT; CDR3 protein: CASSSGTGGDTEAFF
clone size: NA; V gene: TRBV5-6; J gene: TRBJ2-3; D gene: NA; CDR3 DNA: TGTGCCAGCAGCTTGGTGGCGGACACCTGGGATACGCAGTATTTT; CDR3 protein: CASSLVADTWDTQYF
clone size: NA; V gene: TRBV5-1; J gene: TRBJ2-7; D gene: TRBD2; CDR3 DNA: TGCGCCAGCAAGGGACTAGCGGGAGACGAGCAGTACTTC; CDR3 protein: CASKGLAGDEQYF
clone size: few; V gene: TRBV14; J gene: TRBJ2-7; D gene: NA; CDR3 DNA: TGTGCCAGCAGCCCGAACCCGGCGGTGAGTTACGAGCAGTACTTC; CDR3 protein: CASSPNPAVSYEQYF
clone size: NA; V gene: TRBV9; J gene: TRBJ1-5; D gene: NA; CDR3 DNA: TGTGCCAGCAGCGTAGGAGTAGGGGATAGCAATCAGCCCCAGCATTTT; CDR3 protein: CASSVGVGDSNQPQHF
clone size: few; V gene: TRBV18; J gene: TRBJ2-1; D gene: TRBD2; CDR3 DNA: TGTGCCAGCTCACCACCGAGTCGAGGGACTAGCGCTATGAATGAGCAGTTCTTC; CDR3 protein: CASSPPSRGTSAMNEQFF
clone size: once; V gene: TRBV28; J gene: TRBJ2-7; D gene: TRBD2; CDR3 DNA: TGTGCCAGCAGTTTAAAGGGTACTAGCGGGAGACTCGCGGGCGAGCAGTACTTC; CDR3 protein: CASSLKGTSGRLAGEQYF
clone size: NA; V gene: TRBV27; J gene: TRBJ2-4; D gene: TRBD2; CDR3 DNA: TGTGCCAGCAGTTTGGGACTAGCGGGAGGGCCGATCGAGTTC; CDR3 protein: CASSLGLAGGPIEF
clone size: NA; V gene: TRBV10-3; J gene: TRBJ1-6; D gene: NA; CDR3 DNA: TGTGCCATAAGGAGCTCCTATAATTCACCCCTCCACTTT; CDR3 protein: CAIRSSYNSPLHF
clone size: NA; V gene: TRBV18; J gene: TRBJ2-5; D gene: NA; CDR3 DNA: TGTGCCAGCTCACCAGGCAGGGGGGATGAGACCCAGTACTTC; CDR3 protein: CASSPGRGDETQYF
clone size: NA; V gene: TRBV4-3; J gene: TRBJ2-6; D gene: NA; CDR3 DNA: TGCGCCAGCAGCTCGTTGGGGGCCAACGTCCTGACTTTC; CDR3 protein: CASSSLGANVLTF
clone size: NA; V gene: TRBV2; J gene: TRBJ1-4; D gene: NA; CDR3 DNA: TGTGCCAGCAGTGCGGCAGACACTGCAACTAATGAAAAACTGTTTTTT; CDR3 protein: CASSAADTATNEKLFF
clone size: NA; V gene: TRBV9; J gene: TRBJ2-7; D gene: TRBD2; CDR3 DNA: TGTGCCAGCAGCGTAGTAGCGGGGGACGAGCAGTACTTC; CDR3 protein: CASSVVAGDEQYF
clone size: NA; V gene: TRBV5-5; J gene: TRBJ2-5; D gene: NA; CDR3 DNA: TGTGCCAGCAGCGCCCTAGACCAAGAGACCCAGTACTTC; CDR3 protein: CASSALDQETQYF
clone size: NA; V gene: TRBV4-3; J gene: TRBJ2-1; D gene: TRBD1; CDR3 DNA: TGCGCCAGCAGCTCGACACCGGGACAGGGCAACAATGAGCAGTTCTTC; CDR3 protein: CASSSTPGQGNNEQFF
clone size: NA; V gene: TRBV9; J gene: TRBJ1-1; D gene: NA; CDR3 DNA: TGTGCCAGCAGCCCAGGGGACGTGGGCACTGAAGCTTTCTTT; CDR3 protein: CASSPGDVGTEAFF
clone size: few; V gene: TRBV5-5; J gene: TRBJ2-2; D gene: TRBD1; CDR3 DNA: TGTGCCAGCAGTTATCGACAGGGAAAGAACACCGGGGAGCTGTTTTTT; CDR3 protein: CASSYRQGKNTGELFF
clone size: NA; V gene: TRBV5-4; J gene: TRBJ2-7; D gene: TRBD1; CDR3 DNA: TGTGCCAGCAGCATCCCCGACAGGGACGAGCAGTACTTC; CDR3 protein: CASSIPDRDEQYF
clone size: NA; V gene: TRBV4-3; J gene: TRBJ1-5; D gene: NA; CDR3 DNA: TGCGCCAGCAGCCATAGGACAGCTACCTCCCAGCCCCAGCATTTT; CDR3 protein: CASSHRTATSQPQHF
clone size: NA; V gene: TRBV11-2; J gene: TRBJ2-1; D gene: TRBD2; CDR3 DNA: TGTGCCAGCAGCTTAGTGGGGGGCGGGAGGGCCTCGAATGAGCAGTTCTTC; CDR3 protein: CASSLVGGGRASNEQFF
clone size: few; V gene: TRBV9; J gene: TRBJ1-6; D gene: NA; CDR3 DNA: TGTGCCAGCAGCCCCTACCGCTGGAGAGGGTTTCCATCGAATGCTTCACCCCTCCACTTT; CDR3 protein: CASSPYRWRGFPSNASPLHF
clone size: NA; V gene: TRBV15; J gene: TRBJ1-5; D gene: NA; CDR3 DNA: TGTGCCACCAGCAGAGAGGAAGGGGATAGCAATCAGCCCCAGCATTTT; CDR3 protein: CATSREEGDSNQPQHF
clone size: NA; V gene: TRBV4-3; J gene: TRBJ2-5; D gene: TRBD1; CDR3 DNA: TGCGCCAGCAGCCATGTCGGACCTGATCCCGGGACAGAACCTCGGCAGACCCAGTACTTC; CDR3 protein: CASSHVGPDPGTEPRQTQYF
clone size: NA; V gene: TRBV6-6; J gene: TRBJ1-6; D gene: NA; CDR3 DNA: TGTGCCAGCAGGTCCCATTTCGGTTCACCCCTCCACTTT; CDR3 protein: CASRSHFGSPLHF
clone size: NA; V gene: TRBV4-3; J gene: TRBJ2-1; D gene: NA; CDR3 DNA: TGCGCCAGCAGCCAAGCTCAGGCTGGCTACAATGAGCAGTTCTTC; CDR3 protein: CASSQAQAGYNEQFF
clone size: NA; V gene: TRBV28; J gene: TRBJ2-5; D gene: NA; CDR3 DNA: TGTGCCAGCAGTATAACATCAGAAGAGACCCAGTACTTC; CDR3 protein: CASSITSEETQYF
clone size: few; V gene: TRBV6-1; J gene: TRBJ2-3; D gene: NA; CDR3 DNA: TGTGCCAGCAGTGAAGCGGCCGGGGGTAGAGCAGATACGCAGTATTTT; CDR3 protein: CASSEAAGGRADTQYF
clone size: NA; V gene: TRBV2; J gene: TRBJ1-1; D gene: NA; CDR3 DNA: TGTGCCAGCAGCGTCAAGCGAACTGAAGCTTTCTTT; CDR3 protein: CASSVKRTEAFF
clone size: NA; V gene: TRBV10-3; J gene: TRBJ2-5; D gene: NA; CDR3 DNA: TGTGCCATCACCCAGGGCCTCGGAGAGACCCAGTACTTC; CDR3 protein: CAITQGLGETQYF
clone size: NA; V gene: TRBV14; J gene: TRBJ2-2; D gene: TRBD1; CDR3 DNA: TGTGCCAGCAGCCAAGAACTCCGGGACAGGACCACCGGGGAGCTGTTTTTT; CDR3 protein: CASSQELRDRTTGELFF
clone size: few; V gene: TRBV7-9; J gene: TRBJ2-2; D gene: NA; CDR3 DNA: TGTGCCAGCGAAGAGGACACCGGGGAGCTGTTTTTT; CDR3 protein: CASEEDTGELFF
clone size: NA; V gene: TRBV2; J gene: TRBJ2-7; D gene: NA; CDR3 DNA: TGTGCCAGCAGGGGAGACGCTACCTACGAGCAGTACTTC; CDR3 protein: CASRGDATYEQYF
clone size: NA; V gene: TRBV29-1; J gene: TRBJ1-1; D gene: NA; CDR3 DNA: TGCAGCGTTCACAGAATTAACACTGAAGCTTTCTTT; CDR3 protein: CSVHRINTEAFF
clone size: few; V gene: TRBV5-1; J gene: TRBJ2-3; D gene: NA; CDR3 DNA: TGCGCCAGCAGCGCGGAAGTTCTCACAGATACGCAGTATTTT; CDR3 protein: CASSAEVLTDTQYF
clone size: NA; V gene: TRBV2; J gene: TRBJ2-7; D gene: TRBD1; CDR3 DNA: TGTGCCAGCGAAATTAGTCAGGGGGTCGGCGAGCAGTACTTC; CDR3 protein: CASEISQGVGEQYF
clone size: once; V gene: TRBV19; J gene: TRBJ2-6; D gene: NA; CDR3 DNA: TGTGCCAGTAGCTCCGGACTCTCTGGGGCCAACGTCCTGACTTTC; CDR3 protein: CASSSGLSGANVLTF
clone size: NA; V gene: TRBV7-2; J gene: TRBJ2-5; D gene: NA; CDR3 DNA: TGTGCCAGCAGCCCGCGGACGGGGGAGACCCAGTACTTC; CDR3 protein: CASSPRTGETQYF
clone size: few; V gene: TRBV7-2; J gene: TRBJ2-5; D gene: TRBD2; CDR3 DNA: TGTGCCAGCAGCCCGAGGACTAGCGGGGGGGCCCACTTC; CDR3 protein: CASSPRTSGGAHF
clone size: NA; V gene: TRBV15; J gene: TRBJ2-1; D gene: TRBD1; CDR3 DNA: TGTGCCACCAGCAGAGGTTACCGGGACAGCTCCTACAATGAGCAGTTCTTC; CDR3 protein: CATSRGYRDSSYNEQFF
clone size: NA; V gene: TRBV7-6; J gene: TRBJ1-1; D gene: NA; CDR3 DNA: TGTGCCAGCAGCGTCGGACAGCTAGTAACGGAAGCTTTCTTT; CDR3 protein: CASSVGQLVTEAFF
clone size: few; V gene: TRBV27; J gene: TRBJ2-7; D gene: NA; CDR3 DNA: TGTGCCAGCAGTTTATCTGACACAGCCTACGAGCAGTACTTC; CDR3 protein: CASSLSDTAYEQYF
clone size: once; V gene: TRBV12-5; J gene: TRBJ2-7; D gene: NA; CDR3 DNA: TGTGCTAGTGGTTTGAAGGGGCACCGGGTCCACTCCTACGAGCAGTACTTC; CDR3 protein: CASGLKGHRVHSYEQYF
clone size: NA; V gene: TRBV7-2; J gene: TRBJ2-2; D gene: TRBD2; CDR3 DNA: TGTGCCAGCAGCTTAGTACTAGCGGACACCGGGGAGCTGTTTTTT; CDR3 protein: CASSLVLADTGELFF
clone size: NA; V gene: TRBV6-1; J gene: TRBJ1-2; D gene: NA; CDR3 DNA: TGTGCCAGCAATGAGGCGGGGCGCCAGGGCTACACCTTC; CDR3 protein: CASNEAGRQGYTF
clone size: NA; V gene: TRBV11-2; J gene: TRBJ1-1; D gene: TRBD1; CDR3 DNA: TGTGCCAGCTCCACCACAGGGGCGTACGCTGAAGCTTTCTTT; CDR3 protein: CASSTTGAYAEAFF
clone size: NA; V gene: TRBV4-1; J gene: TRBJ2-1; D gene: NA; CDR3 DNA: TGCGCCAGCAGCCAAGTCACCAGCGCGTTAAACGGTGAGCAGTTCTTC; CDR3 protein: CASSQVTSALNGEQFF
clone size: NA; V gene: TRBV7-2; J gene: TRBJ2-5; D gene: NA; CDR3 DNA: TGTGCCAGCAGCTGGCTACAGAACCAAGAGACCCAGTACTTC; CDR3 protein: CASSWLQNQETQYF
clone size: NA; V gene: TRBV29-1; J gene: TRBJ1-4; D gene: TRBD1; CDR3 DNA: TGCAGCGTGGCTGCACCGGGACAGATAAATGAAAAACTGTTTTTT; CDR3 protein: CSVAAPGQINEKLFF
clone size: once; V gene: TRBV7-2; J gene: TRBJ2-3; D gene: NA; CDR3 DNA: TGTGCCAGCAGCTTACAGGGGGCAGCGGGAATAGATACGCAGTATTTT; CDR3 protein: CASSLQGAAGIDTQYF
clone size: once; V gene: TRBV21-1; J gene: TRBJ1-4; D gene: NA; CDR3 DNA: TGTGCCAGCAGCAAAGGTCTGTATAATGAAAAACTGTTTTTT; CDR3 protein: CASSKGLYNEKLFF
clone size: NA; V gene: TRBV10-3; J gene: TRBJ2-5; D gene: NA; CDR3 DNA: TGTGCCATCAGCGGAGGAAAAGAGACCCAGTACTTC; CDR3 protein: CAISGGKETQYF
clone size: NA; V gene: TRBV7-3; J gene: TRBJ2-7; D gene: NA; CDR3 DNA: TGTGCCAGCAGCTTTGGCACCACCTACGAGCAGTACTTC; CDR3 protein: CASSFGTTYEQYF
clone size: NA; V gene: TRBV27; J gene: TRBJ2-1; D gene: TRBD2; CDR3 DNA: TGTGCCAGCAGTTTGACTAGCGGAAACAATGAGCAGTTCTTC; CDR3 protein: CASSLTSGNNEQFF
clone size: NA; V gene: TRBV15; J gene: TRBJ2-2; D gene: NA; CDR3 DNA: TGTGCCACCAGCAGAGATATGCGGGTGGCGAACACCGGGGAGCTGTTTTTT; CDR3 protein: CATSRDMRVANTGELFF